The rows below give T cell receptor beta chains drawn from one sample of a study of blood T cells in healthy people across ages. In TCRdb, the 5' RACE reads were re-called with MiXCR into one record per CDR3 protein. The data show about 970,000 distinct CDR3 sequences, roughly half seen once. Sample: blood. Receptors originate from a woman aged 60 to 75 in good health. Both conserved end residues are part of each CDR3. D genes are given only for firm matches. Size is stated for part of the rows, as once, few or many counts, or as a class when the clone is expanded.

V gene	clone size	J gene	D gene	CDR3 protein	CDR3 DNA
TRBV5-1	.	TRBJ2-1	TRBD2	CASNLGLAVGAEQFF	TGCGCCAGCAACTTGGGACTAGCGGTTGGTGCTGAGCAGTTCTTC
TRBV11-2	few	TRBJ2-4	.	CASSLAGSQYF	TGTGCCAGCAGCTTAGCTGGGTCTCAGTACTTC
TRBV11-2	.	TRBJ2-1	.	CASSFSLVSVVGEQFF	TGTGCCAGCAGCTTCTCACTAGTAAGTGTGGTAGGTGAGCAGTTCTTC
TRBV10-3	.	TRBJ1-1	.	CAISESGRDNTEAFF	TGTGCCATCAGTGAGTCGGGGCGCGATAACACTGAAGCTTTCTTT
TRBV28	.	TRBJ2-7	TRBD2	CASSDTSGPWDEQYF	TGTGCCAGCAGTGACACTAGCGGCCCTTGGGACGAGCAGTACTTC
TRBV4-3	.	TRBJ2-5	TRBD2	CASSFQTSGKETQYF	TGCGCCAGCAGCTTTCAGACTAGCGGAAAAGAGACCCAGTACTTC
TRBV6-5	few	TRBJ2-1	.	CASRVGGTEFF	TGTGCCAGCAGGGTCGGCGGGACGGAGTTCTTC
TRBV12-3/TRBV12-4	.	TRBJ2-7	.	CASSHRETSSYEQYF	TGTGCCAGCAGCCACCGGGAGACCTCATCCTACGAGCAGTACTTC
TRBV2	few	TRBJ2-5	.	CASLGRETQYF	TGTGCCAGCCTAGGAAGAGAGACCCAGTACTTC
TRBV7-2	once	TRBJ2-5	TRBD2	CASSPLSGNNEQYF	TGTGCCAGCAGCCCCCTAAGCGGGAACAATGAGCAGTACTTC
TRBV29-1	.	TRBJ1-2	.	CSVVGSSNYGYTF	TGCAGCGTTGTAGGCAGTTCTAACTATGGCTACACCTTC
TRBV20-1	.	TRBJ2-5	TRBD2	CSARRTSGSYGQYF	TGCAGTGCTAGGAGGACTAGCGGCTCCTACGGGCAGTACTTC
TRBV20-1	few	TRBJ1-5	.	CSACRGGSNQPQHF	TGCAGTGCTTGCAGAGGAGGGAGCAATCAGCCCCAGCATTTT
TRBV5-1	many	TRBJ2-5	.	CASSLGSGPQETQYF	TGCGCCAGCAGCTTGGGCAGCGGCCCCCAAGAGACCCAGTACTTC
TRBV10-3	few	TRBJ2-7	TRBD1	CAISEPGQGGSYEQYF	TGTGCCATCAGTGAGCCGGGACAGGGGGGGTCCTACGAGCAGTACTTC
TRBV3-1	.	TRBJ2-6	TRBD1	CAGSPDRDRANVLTF	TGTGCCGGCAGCCCCGACAGGGATAGGGCCAACGTCCTGACTTTC
TRBV7-2	.	TRBJ1-5	.	CASSSGTLNQPQHF	TGTGCCAGCAGCTCCGGGACTCTCAATCAGCCCCAGCATTTT
TRBV10-3	few	TRBJ2-1	.	CAIKDGIHEQFF	TGTGCCATCAAGGACGGGATCCATGAGCAGTTCTTC
TRBV20-1	.	TRBJ1-2	TRBD1	CSANNRGILGYTF	TGCAGTGCTAATAACAGGGGGATCTTAGGCTACACCTTC
TRBV6-1	.	TRBJ2-3	.	CASSGMDTQYF	TGTGCCAGCAGTGGGATGGATACGCAGTATTTT
TRBV3-1	few	TRBJ2-3	.	CASSQRLVSDTQYF	TGTGCCAGCAGCCAGAGACTAGTCTCAGATACGCAGTATTTT
TRBV4-1	.	TRBJ1-2	TRBD1	CASSHPLTGDERNYGYTF	TGCGCCAGCAGCCACCCCCTAACAGGGGATGAAAGGAACTATGGCTACACCTTC
TRBV4-1	.	TRBJ2-5	.	CASSQARGPSKETQYF	TGCGCCAGCAGCCAAGCAAGAGGCCCTAGTAAAGAGACCCAGTACTTC
TRBV19	.	TRBJ2-5	.	CASSSPARGGTQYF	TGTGCCAGTAGTAGTCCGGCGCGGGGAGGGACCCAGTACTTC
TRBV5-7	.	TRBJ2-2	TRBD1	CASSLGQGTHRVEGELFF	TGTGCCAGCAGCTTGGGACAGGGAACCCATCGTGTTGAGGGGGAGCTGTTTTTT
TRBV20-1	many	TRBJ2-6	.	CSARVIISGANVLTF	TGCAGTGCTAGAGTGATCATTTCTGGGGCCAACGTCCTGACTTTC
TRBV6-6	.	TRBJ2-6	.	CASMTPGDGANVLTF	TGTGCCAGCATGACCCCAGGGGATGGGGCCAACGTCCTGACTTTC
TRBV14	.	TRBJ2-1	TRBD2	CASSQAAGARYNEQFF	TGTGCCAGCAGCCAAGCAGCGGGAGCAAGGTACAATGAGCAGTTCTTC
TRBV12-3/TRBV12-4	once	TRBJ2-3	TRBD1	CASSFGTVRTDAQYF	TGTGCCAGCAGTTTTGGGACAGTCAGAACAGATGCGCAGTATTTT
TRBV6-2/TRBV6-3	.	TRBJ2-7	TRBD1	CASSSYRGLDEQYF	TGTGCCAGCAGTTCGTACAGGGGGTTGGACGAGCAGTACTTC
TRBV20-1	.	TRBJ2-5	.	CSARDAGRPSTEQYF	TGCAGTGCTAGAGATGCGGGAAGGCCTTCTACTGAGCAGTACTTC
TRBV5-1	.	TRBJ2-2	.	CASSLVLRAGELFF	TGCGCCAGCAGCTTGGTGCTGCGGGCCGGGGAGCTGTTTTTT
TRBV29-1	.	TRBJ2-7	.	CSGYGTLPYEQYF	TGCAGCGGCTACGGGACCCTCCCCTACGAGCAGTACTTC
TRBV15	.	TRBJ2-7	TRBD2	CATTERGYNEQYF	TGTGCCACCACCGAGCGGGGATACAATGAGCAGTACTTC
TRBV28	few	TRBJ2-3	TRBD2	CASRSPGGSTDTQYF	TGTGCCAGCAGATCGCCGGGGGGGAGCACAGATACGCAGTATTTT